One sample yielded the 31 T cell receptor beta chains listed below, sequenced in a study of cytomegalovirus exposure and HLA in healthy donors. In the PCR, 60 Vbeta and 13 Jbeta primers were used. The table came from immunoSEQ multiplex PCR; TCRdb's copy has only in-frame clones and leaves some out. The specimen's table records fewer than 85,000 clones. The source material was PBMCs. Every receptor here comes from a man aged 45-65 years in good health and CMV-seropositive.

CDR3 in DNA: TGTGCCAGCAGTTACGAGGGCCGGAACTATGGCTACACCTTC. Residues: CASSYEGRNYGYTF. V gene TRBV6-6 combines with J gene TRBJ1-2, with D uncertain. The V and J ends lost 2 bases and 2 bases respectively, with 9 bases between them. The CDR3 covers 14 residues. From germline, CDR1 is MNHNY and CDR2 SVGAGI (reference sequence).

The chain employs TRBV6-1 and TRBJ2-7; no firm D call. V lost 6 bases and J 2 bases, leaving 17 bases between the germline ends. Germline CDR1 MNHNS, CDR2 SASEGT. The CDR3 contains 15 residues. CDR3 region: CASRVARGRAYEQYF. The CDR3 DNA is TGTGCCAGCAGGGTAGCCAGAGGCCGAGCCTACGAGCAGTACTTC.

DNA of the CDR3: TGCGCCAGCAGGGGACAGCCCGGAAATAACTATGGCTACACCTTC. Its protein is CASRGQPGNNYGYTF. The chain combines TRBV4-1 with TRBJ1-2, with TRBD1 identical over 7 bases. J was trimmed by 1 base and V by 6 bases; bases with no gene match: 8. The CDR3 length is 15 residues. The germline V gene encodes CDR1 MGHRA and CDR2 YSYEKL.

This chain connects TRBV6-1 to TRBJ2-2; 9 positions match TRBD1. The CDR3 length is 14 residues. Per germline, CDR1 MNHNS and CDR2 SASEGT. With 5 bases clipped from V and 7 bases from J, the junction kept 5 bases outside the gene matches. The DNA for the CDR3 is TGTGCCAGCAGTCCTTGGACAGGGGTCGGGGAGCTGTTTTTT. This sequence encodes CASSPWTGVGELFF.

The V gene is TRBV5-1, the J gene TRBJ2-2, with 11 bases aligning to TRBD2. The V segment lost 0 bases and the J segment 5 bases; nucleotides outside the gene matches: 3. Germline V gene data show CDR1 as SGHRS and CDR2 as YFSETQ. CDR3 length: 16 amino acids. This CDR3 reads CASSLVPSGRTGELFF. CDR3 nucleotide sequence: TGCGCCAGCAGCTTGGTTCCTAGCGGGAGGACCGGGGAGCTGTTTTTT.

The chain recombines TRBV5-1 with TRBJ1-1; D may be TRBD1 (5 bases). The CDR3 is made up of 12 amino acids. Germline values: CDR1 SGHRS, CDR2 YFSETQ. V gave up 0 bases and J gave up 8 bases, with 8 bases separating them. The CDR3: CASSLEAGEAFF. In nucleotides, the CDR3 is TGCGCCAGCAGCTTGGAGGCAGGGGAAGCTTTCTTT.

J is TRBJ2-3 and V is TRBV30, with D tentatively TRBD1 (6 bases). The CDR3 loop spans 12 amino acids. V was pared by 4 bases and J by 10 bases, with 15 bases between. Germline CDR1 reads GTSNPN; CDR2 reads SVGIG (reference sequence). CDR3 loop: CAWTRTASPQYF. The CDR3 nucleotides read TGTGCCTGGACGAGGACAGCTTCGCCGCAGTATTTT.

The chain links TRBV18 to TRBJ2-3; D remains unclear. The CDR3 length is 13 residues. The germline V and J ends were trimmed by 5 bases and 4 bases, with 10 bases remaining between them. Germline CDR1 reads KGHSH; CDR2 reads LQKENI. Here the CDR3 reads CASSSVLADTQYF. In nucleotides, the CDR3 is TGTGCCAGCTCATCGGTTCTTGCAGATACGCAGTATTTT. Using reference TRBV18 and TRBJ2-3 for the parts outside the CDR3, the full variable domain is NAGVMQNPRHLVRRRGQEARLRCSPMKGHSHVYWYRQLPEEGLKFMVYLQKENIIDESGMPKERFSAEFPKEGPSILRIQQVVRGDSAAYFCASSSVLADTQYFGPGTRLTVL.

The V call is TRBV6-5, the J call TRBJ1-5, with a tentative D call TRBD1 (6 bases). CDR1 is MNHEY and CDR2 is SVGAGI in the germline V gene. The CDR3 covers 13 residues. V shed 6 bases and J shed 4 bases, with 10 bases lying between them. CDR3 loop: CASSRTVNQPQHF. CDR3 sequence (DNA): TGTGCCAGCAGCCGGACAGTGAATCAGCCCCAGCATTTT.

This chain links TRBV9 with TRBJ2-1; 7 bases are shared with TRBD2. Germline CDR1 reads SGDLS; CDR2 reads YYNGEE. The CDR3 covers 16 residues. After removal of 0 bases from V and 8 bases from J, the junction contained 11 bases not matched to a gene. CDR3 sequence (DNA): TGTGCCAGCAGCGTAGTGGGCGGGAGAGGGGTCGATGAGCAGTTCTTC. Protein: CASSVVGGRGVDEQFF.

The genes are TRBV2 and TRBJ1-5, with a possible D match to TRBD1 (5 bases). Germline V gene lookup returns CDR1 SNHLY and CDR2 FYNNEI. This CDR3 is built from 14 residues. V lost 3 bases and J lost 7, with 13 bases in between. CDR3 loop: CASSDGGRGQPQHF. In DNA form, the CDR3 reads TGTGCCAGCAGTGACGGGGGAAGGGGACAGCCCCAGCATTTT.

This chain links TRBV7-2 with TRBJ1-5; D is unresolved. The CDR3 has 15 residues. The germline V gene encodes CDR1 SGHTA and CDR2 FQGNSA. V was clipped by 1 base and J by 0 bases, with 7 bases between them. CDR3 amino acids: CASSLDSLSNQPQHF. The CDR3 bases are TGTGCCAGCAGCTTAGACAGCCTTAGCAATCAGCCCCAGCATTTT.

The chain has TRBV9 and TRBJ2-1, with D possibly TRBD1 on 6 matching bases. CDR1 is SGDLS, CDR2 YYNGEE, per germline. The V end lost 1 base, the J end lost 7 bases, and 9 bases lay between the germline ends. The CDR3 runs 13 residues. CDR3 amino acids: CASSVNRVNEQFF. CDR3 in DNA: TGTGCCAGCAGCGTAAACAGGGTGAATGAGCAGTTCTTC.

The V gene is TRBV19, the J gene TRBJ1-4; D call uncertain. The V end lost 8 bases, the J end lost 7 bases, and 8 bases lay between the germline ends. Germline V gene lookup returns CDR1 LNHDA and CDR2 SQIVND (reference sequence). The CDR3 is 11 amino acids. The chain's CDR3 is CASSGLEKLFF. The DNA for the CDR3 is TGTGCCAGTTCAGGCCTTGAAAAACTGTTTTTT. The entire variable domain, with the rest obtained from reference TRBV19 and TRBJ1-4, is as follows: DGGITQSPKYLFRKEGQNVTLSCEQNLNHDAMYWYRQDPGQGLRLIYYSQIVNDFQKGDIAEGYSVSREKKESFPLTVTSAQKNPTAFYLCASSGLEKLFFGSGTQLSVL.

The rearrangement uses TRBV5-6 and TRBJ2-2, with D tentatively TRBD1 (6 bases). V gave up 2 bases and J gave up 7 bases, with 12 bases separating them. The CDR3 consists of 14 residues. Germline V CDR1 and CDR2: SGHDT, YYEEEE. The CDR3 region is CASSFTGLGGELFF. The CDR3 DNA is TGTGCCAGCAGCTTCACAGGGTTGGGCGGGGAGCTGTTTTTT.

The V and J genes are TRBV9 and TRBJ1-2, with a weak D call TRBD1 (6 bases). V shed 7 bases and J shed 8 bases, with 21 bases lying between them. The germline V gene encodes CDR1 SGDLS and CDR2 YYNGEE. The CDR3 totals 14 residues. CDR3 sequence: CASGGGGHLAGYTF. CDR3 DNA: TGTGCCAGCGGCGGGGGGGGACACCTCGCAGGCTACACCTTC.

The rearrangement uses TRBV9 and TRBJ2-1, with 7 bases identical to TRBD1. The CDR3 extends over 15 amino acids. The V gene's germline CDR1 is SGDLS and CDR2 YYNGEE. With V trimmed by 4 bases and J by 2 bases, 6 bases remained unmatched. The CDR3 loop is CASSSLGQAYNEQFF. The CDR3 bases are TGTGCCAGCAGCTCACTCGGACAGGCCTACAATGAGCAGTTCTTC. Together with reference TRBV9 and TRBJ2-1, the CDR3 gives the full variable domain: DSGVTQTPKHLITATGQRVTLRCSPRSGDLSVYWYQQSLDQGLQFLIQYYNGEERAKGNILERFSAQQFPDLHSELNLSSLELGDSALYFCASSSLGQAYNEQFFGPGTRLTVL.

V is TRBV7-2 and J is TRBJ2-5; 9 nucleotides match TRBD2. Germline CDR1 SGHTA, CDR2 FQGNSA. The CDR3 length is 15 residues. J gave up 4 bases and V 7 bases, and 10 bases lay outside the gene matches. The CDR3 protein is CASNGRGGGGETQYF. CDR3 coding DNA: TGTGCCAGCAACGGCAGGGGCGGGGGGGGAGAGACCCAGTACTTC.

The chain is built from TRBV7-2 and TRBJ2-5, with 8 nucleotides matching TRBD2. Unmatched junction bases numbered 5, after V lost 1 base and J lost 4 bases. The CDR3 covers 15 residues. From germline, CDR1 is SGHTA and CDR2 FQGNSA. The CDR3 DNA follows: TGTGCCAGCAGCTTAGTGGGTGCGGGGGGAGAGACCCAGTACTTC. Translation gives CASSLVGAGGETQYF.

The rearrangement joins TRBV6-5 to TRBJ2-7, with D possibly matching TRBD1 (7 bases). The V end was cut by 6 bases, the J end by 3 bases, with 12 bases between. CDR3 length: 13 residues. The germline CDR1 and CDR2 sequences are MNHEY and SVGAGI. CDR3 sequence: CASSRGTDYEQYF. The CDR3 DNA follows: TGTGCCAGCAGCCGCGGGACAGACTACGAGCAGTACTTC.

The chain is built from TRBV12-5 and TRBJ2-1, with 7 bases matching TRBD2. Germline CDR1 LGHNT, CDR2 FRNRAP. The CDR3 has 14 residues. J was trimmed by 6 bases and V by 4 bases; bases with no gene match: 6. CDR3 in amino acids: CASGSGTITNEQFF. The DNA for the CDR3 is TGTGCTAGTGGTTCCGGGACTATAACCAATGAGCAGTTCTTC.

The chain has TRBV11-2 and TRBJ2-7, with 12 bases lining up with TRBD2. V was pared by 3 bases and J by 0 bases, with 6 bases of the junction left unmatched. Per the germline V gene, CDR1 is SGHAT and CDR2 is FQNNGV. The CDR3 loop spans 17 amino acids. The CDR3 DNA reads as TGTGCCAGCAGCTTCCTTATGACTAGCGGGAGCTCCTACGAGCAGTACGTC. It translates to CASSFLMTSGSSYEQYV.

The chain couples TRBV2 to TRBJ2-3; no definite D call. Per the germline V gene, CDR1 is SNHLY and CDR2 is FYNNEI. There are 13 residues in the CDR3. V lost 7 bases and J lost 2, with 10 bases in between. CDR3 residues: CASNGRYTDTQYF. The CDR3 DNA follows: TGTGCCAGCAATGGCCGATACACAGATACGCAGTATTTT. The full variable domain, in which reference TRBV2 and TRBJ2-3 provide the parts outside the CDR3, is EPEVTQTPSHQVTQMGQEVILRCVPISNHLYFYWYRQILGQKVEFLVSFYNNEISEKSEIFDDQFSVERPDGSNFTLKIRSTKLEDSAMYFCASNGRYTDTQYFGPGTRLTVL.

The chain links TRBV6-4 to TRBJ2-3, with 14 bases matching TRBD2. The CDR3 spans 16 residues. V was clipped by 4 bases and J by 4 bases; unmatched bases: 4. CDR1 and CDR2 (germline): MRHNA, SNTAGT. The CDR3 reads CASSVTTSGGADTQYF. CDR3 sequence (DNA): TGTGCCAGCAGTGTTACGACTAGCGGGGGGGCAGATACGCAGTATTTT.

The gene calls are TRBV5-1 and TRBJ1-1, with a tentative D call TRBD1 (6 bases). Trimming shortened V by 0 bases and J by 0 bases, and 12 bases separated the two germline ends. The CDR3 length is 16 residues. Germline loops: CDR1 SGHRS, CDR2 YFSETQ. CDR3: CASSLAGQLVNTEAFF. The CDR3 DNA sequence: TGCGCCAGCAGCTTGGCCGGACAGCTTGTGAACACTGAAGCTTTCTTT.

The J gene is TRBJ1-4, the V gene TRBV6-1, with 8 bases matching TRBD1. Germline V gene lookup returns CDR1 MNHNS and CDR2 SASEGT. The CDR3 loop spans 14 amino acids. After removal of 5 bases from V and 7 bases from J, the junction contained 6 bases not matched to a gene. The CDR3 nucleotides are TGTGCCAGCAGTTATGGACAGGGTAGTGAAAAACTGTTTTTT. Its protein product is CASSYGQGSEKLFF.

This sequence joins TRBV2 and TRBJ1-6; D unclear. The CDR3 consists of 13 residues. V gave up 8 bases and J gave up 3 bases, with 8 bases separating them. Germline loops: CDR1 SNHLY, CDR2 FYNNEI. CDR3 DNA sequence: TGTGCCAGCGGGCAGGACTATAATTCACCCCTCCACTTT. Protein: CASGQDYNSPLHF.

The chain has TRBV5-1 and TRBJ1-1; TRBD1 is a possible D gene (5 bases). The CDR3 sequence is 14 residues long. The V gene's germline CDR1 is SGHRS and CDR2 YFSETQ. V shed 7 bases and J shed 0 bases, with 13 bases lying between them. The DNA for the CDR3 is TGCGCCAGCTTCCCCACAGGATTGAACACTGAAGCTTTCTTT. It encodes CASFPTGLNTEAFF.

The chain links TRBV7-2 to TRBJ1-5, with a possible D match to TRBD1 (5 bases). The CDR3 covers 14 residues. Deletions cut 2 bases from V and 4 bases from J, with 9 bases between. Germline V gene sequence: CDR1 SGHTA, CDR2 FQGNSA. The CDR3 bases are TGTGCCAGCAGCTTAATGGGGCAGAATCAGCCCCAGCATTTT. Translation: CASSLMGQNQPQHF.

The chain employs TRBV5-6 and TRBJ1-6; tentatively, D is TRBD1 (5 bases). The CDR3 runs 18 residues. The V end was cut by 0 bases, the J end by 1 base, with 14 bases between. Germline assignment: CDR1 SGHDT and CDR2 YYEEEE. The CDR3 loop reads CASSLVGGRGSYNSPLHF. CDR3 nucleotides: TGTGCCAGCAGCTTGGTGGGAGGGAGGGGATCCTATAATTCACCCCTCCACTTT.

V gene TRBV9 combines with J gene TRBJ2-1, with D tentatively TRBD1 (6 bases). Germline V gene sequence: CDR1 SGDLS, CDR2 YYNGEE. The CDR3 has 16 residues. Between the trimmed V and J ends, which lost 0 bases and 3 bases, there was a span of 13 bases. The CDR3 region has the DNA TGTGCCAGCAGCGTAGACGAGGGGGTGATCTACAATGAGCAGTTCTTC. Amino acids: CASSVDEGVIYNEQFF.